This T cell receptor (beta chain) was identified during a study of shared clonotypes between healthy human individuals. The table came from immunoSEQ multiplex PCR; TCRdb's copy has only in-frame clones and leaves some out. The sample has about half a million clones, about 76% seen once. The germline V and J ends were trimmed by 3 bases and 8 bases, with 13 bases remaining between them. This CDR3 contains 13 residues. Germline V gives CDR1 MNHEY, CDR2 SMNVEV (reference sequence). This clone has only a few counts. The specimen was PBMCs. The chain uses TRBV27 and TRBJ1-2; D is perhaps TRBD1 (5 bases). The receptor comes from a woman aged 40 to 49 in good health. Some clones in this sample may be carry-over from other donors' samples. CDR3 nucleotide sequence: TGTGCCAGCAGTTTTGGGGGTATACGCGGCTACACCTTC. It is translated as CASSFGGIRGYTF.